The next 25 T cell receptor beta chains were all read from a single sample in a study of T cell responses to AZD1222 COVID-19 vaccine (dated by TCRdb to the early 2020s). According to the study, the label for this sample's time point signals: about 28 days (+/-7) after the second vaccine dose. The treatment or condition label, as the study defines it: meningococcal conjugate vaccine given as trial control. Preparation of the library involved the immunoSEQ multiplex PCR assay. TCRdb obtained this table from immuneACCESS and retained in-frame rearrangements with V and J assigned. These tables miss some clones; where compared with another copy, unresolved V genes account for less than half of the shortfall, and the remainder is unexplained. The table for this sample lists approximately 150,000 clones; roughly 87% of them were counted only once. Around 5% of the sample rests with the top ten. The specimen comprised peripheral blood, sampled 28 days after the second dose of the MenACWY control vaccine. The receptors derive from an adult who received the MenACWY meningococcal vaccine as a control.

The chain links TRBV5-1 to TRBJ2-5, with a weak D call TRBD1 (6 bases). The CDR3 has 14 amino acids. Germline loops: CDR1 SGHRS, CDR2 YFSETQ. The V end lost 4 bases, the J end lost 4 bases, and 14 bases lay between the germline ends. CDR3 protein: CASSPRQGPETQYF. The CDR3 nucleotides read TGCGCCAGCAGCCCGCGCCAGGGGCCAGAGACCCAGTACTTC.

In its sample, this clone was seen a few times. This chain uses TRBV5-6 with TRBJ1-3; D is unresolved. V lost 2 bases and J 0 bases, leaving 6 bases between the germline ends. The CDR3 totals 14 residues. Germline V gives CDR1 SGHDT, CDR2 YYEEEE. The CDR3: CASSFSPSGNTIYF. The CDR3 DNA reads TGTGCCAGCAGCTTTAGCCCCTCTGGAAACACCATATATTTT.

This chain connects TRBV11-2 to TRBJ2-5; 9 positions agree with TRBD2. This CDR3 region has 18 residues. After removal of 1 base from V and 4 bases from J, the junction contained 13 bases not matched to a gene. Germline CDR1 SGHAT, CDR2 FQNNGV. The chain's CDR3 is CASSLARHGREGRETQYF. Written as DNA, the CDR3 is TGTGCCAGCAGCTTAGCCCGCCACGGGCGGGAGGGCAGAGAGACCCAGTACTTC.

The genes are TRBV7-9 and TRBJ1-6; no clear D gene. Germline V lookup: CDR1 SEHNR, CDR2 FQNEAQ (reference sequence). The CDR3 length is 15 residues. Trimming pared 5 bases from V and 4 bases from J, leaving 12 bases between. CDR3 in DNA: TGTGCCAGCAGCCCGGATCGGATGTATAATTCACCCCTCCACTTT. Protein product: CASSPDRMYNSPLHF.

In this sample, this clone turned up once. The genes are TRBV5-1 and TRBJ2-1; D is possibly TRBD2 (6 bases). Trimming pared 1 base from V and 7 bases from J, leaving 9 bases between. The CDR3 is 13 amino acids. Germline assignment: CDR1 SGHRS and CDR2 YFSETQ. For the CDR3, the DNA is TGCGCCAGCAGCTTGTACGGGAGTAATGAGCAGTTCTTC. Encoded protein: CASSLYGSNEQFF.

V gene TRBV30 combines with J gene TRBJ1-5; tentatively, D is TRBD1 (6 bases). V lost 1 base and J 3 bases, leaving 16 bases between the germline ends. This CDR3 spans 16 amino acids. Germline CDR1 is GTSNPN and CDR2 is SVGIG (reference sequence). This CDR3 is CAWSASGGAVNQPQHF. In DNA form, the CDR3 reads TGTGCCTGGAGTGCCTCTGGGGGGGCCGTCAATCAGCCCCAGCATTTT.

The genes are TRBV11-1 and TRBJ2-6, with D perhaps matching TRBD2 (5 bases). With 8 bases removed from V and 2 bases from J, the gap between germline ends came to 16 bases. Germline V gene data show CDR1 as SGHAT and CDR2 as FQDESV (reference sequence). The CDR3 is made up of 16 amino acids. The CDR3 sequence is CASSITRSAGANVLTF. The CDR3 nucleotides read TGTGCCAGCTCCATTACTAGATCCGCTGGGGCCAACGTCCTGACTTTC.

V and J are TRBV5-1 and TRBJ2-3; TRBD1 agrees at 11 bases. The CDR3 covers 16 residues. From germline, CDR1 is SGHRS and CDR2 YFSETQ. V lost 4 bases to trimming and J lost 1 base; unmatched junction nucleotides: 5. The CDR3 loop is CASSLRTGGRTDTQYF. CDR3 in DNA: TGCGCCAGCAGCCTGCGGACAGGGGGCCGCACAGATACGCAGTATTTT.

The J gene is TRBJ2-4, the V gene TRBV7-6, with TRBD1 matching over 8 bases. This CDR3 region has 18 residues. After removal of 1 base from V and 0 bases from J, the junction contained 8 bases not matched to a gene. Germline lookup yields CDR1 SGHVS and CDR2 FNYEAQ. Written as DNA, the CDR3 is TGTGCCAGCAGCTTAGGGCCGATCAGGGGGCGAGCCAAAAACATTCAGTACTTC. Translating gives CASSLGPIRGRAKNIQYF.

The chain recombines TRBV9 with TRBJ2-1; 8 positions agree with TRBD2. The CDR3 covers 15 residues. In germline, CDR1 is SGDLS, CDR2 YYNGEE. The V segment lost 3 bases and the J segment 1 base; nucleotides outside the gene matches: 3. The CDR3 coding sequence is TGTGCCAGCAGCGGGGGACTAGTTTCCTACAATGAGCAGTTCTTC. Amino acids: CASSGGLVSYNEQFF.

The chain links TRBV19 to TRBJ1-4; D may be TRBD1 (6 bases). CDR1 and CDR2 (germline): LNHDA, SQIVND (reference sequence). Trimming stripped 7 bases from V and 8 bases from J, with 20 bases between. CDR3 length: 15 amino acids. The CDR3 loop is CASMRRGGRGEKLFF. DNA for the CDR3: TGTGCCAGTATGAGGAGGGGGGGGCGCGGAGAAAAACTGTTTTTT.

The rearrangement links TRBV18 to TRBJ2-2; D is uncertain. The V gene's germline CDR1 is KGHSH and CDR2 LQKENI. The CDR3 spans 14 residues. V lost 3 bases and J lost 7, with 12 bases in between. In DNA, the CDR3 is TGTGCCAGCTCACCGGCCACCAACGGCGGGGAGCTGTTTTTT. This sequence encodes CASSPATNGGELFF.

V gene TRBV6-5 combines with J gene TRBJ2-7; D could derive from TRBD1 or TRBD2 (5 bases each). CDR3 length equals 11 residues. Trimming pared 8 bases from V and 2 bases from J, leaving 7 bases between. Germline V gives CDR1 MNHEY, CDR2 SVGAGI. The CDR3 loop is CASGGPYEQYF. DNA of the CDR3: TGTGCCAGCGGGGGACCCTACGAGCAGTACTTC.

The V call is TRBV6-5, the J call TRBJ2-4; the D call may be TRBD1 or TRBD2 (5 bases each). CDR3 size: 15 residues. The germline V gene has CDR1 MNHEY and CDR2 SVGAGI. The V gene lost 6 bases and the J gene lost 1 base, with 13 bases spanning the gap. The CDR3 reads CASSPRGAAKNIQYF. CDR3 nucleotide sequence: TGTGCCAGCAGCCCCCGGGGCGCGGCCAAAAACATTCAGTACTTC.

V and J are TRBV15 and TRBJ1-2; the D is unclear. The CDR3 spans 14 residues. V lost 4 bases and J lost 8, with 17 bases in between. Germline V gene sequence: CDR1 LNHNV, CDR2 YYDKDF (reference sequence). CDR3 sequence (DNA): TGTGCCACCAGCACCAGAACAGAGAGTGGAGGCTACACCTTC. Translated: CATSTRTESGGYTF.

This rearrangement joins TRBV19 to TRBJ1-5; 8 positions agree with TRBD1. The junction had 15 bases not matched to a gene; V was cut back by 1 base and J by 13 bases. The CDR3 is made up of 16 amino acids. Germline V gene lookup returns CDR1 LNHDA and CDR2 SQIVND (reference sequence). This CDR3 reads CASSIATQGATLPQHF. Here the CDR3 DNA reads TGTGCCAGTAGTATAGCCACTCAGGGGGCGACCCTCCCGCAGCATTTT.

The chain joins TRBV4-1 to TRBJ1-4, with D unclear. CDR1 and CDR2 (germline): MGHRA, YSYEKL. This CDR3 comprises 15 residues. Trimming shortened V by 0 bases and J by 7 bases, and 12 bases separated the two germline ends. CDR3 amino acids: CASSQERLKGEKLFF. DNA for the CDR3: TGCGCCAGCAGCCAAGAGCGGCTTAAGGGTGAAAAACTGTTTTTT.

This clone was seen once. The rearrangement links TRBV5-4 to TRBJ1-6; 11 bases match TRBD1. The J segment lost 9 bases and the V segment lost 4 bases, leaving 6 bases of the junction unmatched. The CDR3 is 15 amino acids. Germline V lookup: CDR1 SGHNT, CDR2 YYREEE (reference sequence). DNA for the CDR3: TGTGCCAGCAGCCCGGACAGGGGGCAAGGTTCACCCCTCCACTTT. Its translation: CASSPDRGQGSPLHF.

A word on this clone: At one of its ends the junction is not consistent with the germline gene, which may arise from a read error. The gene calls are TRBV7-7 and TRBJ2-3; D gene unclear. Germline loops: CDR1 SSHAT, CDR2 FNYEAQ (reference sequence). The CDR3 consists of 20 residues. CDR3 loop: CASSFSFTILDRQSTDTQYF. The CDR3 nucleotides read TGTGCTAGCAGCTTCTCGTTTACCATACTCGACCGACAAAGCACAGATACGCAGTATTTT. Together with reference TRBV7-7 and TRBJ2-3, the CDR3 gives the full variable domain: GAGVSQSPRYKVTKRGQDVTLRCDPISSHATLYWYQQALGQGPEFLTYFNYEAQPDKSGLPSDRFSAERPEGSISTLTIQRTEQRDSAMYRCASSFSFTILDRQSTDTQYFGPGTRLTVL.

The chain uses TRBV7-2 and TRBJ1-5; D unresolved. Germline-derived CDR1 and CDR2 are SGHTA and FQGNSA. V lost 4 bases and J lost 3, with 10 bases in between. CDR3 length: 14 amino acids. CDR3 residues: CASSSYTSNQPQHF. Here the CDR3 DNA reads TGTGCCAGCAGCTCCTACACGTCCAATCAGCCCCAGCATTTT.

This chain connects TRBV6-1 to TRBJ1-2; TRBD1 might be the D (5 bases). The CDR3 is 13 amino acids. Trimming shortened V by 3 bases and J by 8 bases, and 13 bases separated the two germline ends. Germline assignment: CDR1 MNHNS and CDR2 SASEGT. CDR3 amino acids: CASSDRASLGYTF. DNA for the CDR3: TGTGCCAGCAGTGACAGGGCCTCGTTGGGCTACACCTTC.

V and J are TRBV4-1 and TRBJ2-3; 10 positions match TRBD2. V shed 3 bases and J 6 bases; nucleotides not matched to a gene: 12. The CDR3 loop spans 17 amino acids. Germline lookup yields CDR1 MGHRA and CDR2 YSYEKL. Here the CDR3 DNA reads TGCGCCAGCAGCCAGTTCGACAGGGGACTAGCGAGTGATACGCAGTATTTT. This gives the protein CASSQFDRGLASDTQYF.

There are a few counts of this clone. The chain recombines TRBV11-1 with TRBJ2-7; no definite D call. V shed 5 bases and J shed 2 bases, with 10 bases lying between them. CDR3 length equals 13 residues. Germline-derived CDR1 and CDR2 are SGHAT and FQDESV (reference sequence). Here the CDR3 DNA reads TGTGCCAGCAGCGGGCAGATAACCTACGAGCAGTACTTC. Translation gives CASSGQITYEQYF. The full variable domain, with the rest looked up from reference TRBV11-1 and TRBJ2-7, is EAEVAQSPRYKITEKSQAVAFWCDPISGHATLYWYRQILGQGPELLVQFQDESVVDDSQLPKDRFSAERLKGVDSTLKIQPAELGDSAMYLCASSGQITYEQYFGPGTRLTVT.

This chain uses TRBV24-1 with TRBJ1-2; 10 nucleotides match TRBD1. J lost 6 bases, V lost 4 bases, and 4 bases had no gene match. CDR1 is KGHDR, CDR2 SFDVKD, per germline. CDR3 length equals 14 residues. The CDR3 region is CATSEGQGWDGYTF. As DNA, the CDR3 is TGTGCCACCAGTGAGGGACAGGGGTGGGATGGCTACACCTTC.

This sequence joins TRBV27 and TRBJ1-5; TRBD1 aligns across 10 bases. Germline values: CDR1 MNHEY, CDR2 SMNVEV (reference sequence). CDR3 size: 16 residues. The V gene end was trimmed by 5 bases and the J gene end by 6 bases; junction bases not matched to a gene: 10. CDR3 coding DNA: TGTGCCAGCAGTGCGATTAAGGGACAGGGGAGTCAGCCCCAGCATTTT. Amino acid sequence: CASSAIKGQGSQPQHF.